This TCR beta chain is drawn from a study of blood T cell repertoires in COVID-19. Study background: Acute and convalescent COVID-19 specimens originated in the United States, Italy and Spain.

CDR3 length: 16 residues. Germline-derived CDR1 and CDR2 are LNHNV and YYDKDF (reference sequence). Trimming shortened V by 0 bases and J by 2 bases, and 12 bases separated the two germline ends. Assay used: immunoSEQ multiplex PCR; TCRdb lists only in-frame clones, some missing. The sample has about 230,000 clones, roughly 80% seen once. This clonotype originated in a woman in her seventies with active or convalescent COVID-19. This chain links TRBV15 with TRBJ2-3, with D possibly matching TRBD2 (5 bases). Sequences were obtained from peripheral blood. CDR3 residues: CATSREAEGNTDTQYF. The CDR3 DNA is TGTGCCACCAGCAGAGAAGCTGAGGGTAACACAGATACGCAGTATTTT. The full variable domain, its missing parts supplied by reference TRBV15 and TRBJ2-3, is DAMVIQNPRYQVTQFGKPVTLSCSQTLNHNVMYWYQQKSSQAPKLLFHYYDKDFNNEADTPDNFQSRRPNTSFCFLDIRSPGLGDTAMYLCATSREAEGNTDTQYFGPGTRLTVL.